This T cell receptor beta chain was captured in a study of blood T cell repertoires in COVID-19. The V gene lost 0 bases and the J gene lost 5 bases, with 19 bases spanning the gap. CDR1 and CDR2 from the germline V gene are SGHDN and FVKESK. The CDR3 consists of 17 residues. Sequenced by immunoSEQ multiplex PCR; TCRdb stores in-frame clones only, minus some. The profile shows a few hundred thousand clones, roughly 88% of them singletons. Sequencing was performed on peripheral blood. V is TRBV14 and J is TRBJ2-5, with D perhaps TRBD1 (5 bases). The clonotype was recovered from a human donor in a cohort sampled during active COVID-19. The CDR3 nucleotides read TGTGCCAGCAGCCAAGATCCCGTCCCGGACAATGCGGAGACCCAGTACTTC. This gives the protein CASSQDPVPDNAETQYF.